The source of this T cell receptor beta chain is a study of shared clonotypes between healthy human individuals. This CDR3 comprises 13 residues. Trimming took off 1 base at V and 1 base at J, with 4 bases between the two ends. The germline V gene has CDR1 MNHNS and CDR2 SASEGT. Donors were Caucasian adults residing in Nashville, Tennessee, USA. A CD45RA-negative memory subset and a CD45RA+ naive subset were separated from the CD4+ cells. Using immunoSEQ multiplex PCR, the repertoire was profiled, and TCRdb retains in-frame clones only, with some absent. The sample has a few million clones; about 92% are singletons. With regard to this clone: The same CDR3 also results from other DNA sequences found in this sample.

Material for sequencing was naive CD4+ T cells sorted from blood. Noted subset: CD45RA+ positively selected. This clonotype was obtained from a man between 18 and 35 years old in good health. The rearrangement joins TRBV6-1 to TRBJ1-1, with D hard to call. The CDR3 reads CASSEDRNTEAFF. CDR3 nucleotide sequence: TGTGCCAGCAGTGAAGATAGGAACACTGAAGCTTTCTTT.